This TCR beta chain was captured in a study of blood T cell repertoires in COVID-19. Study context: Specimens from acute and convalescent COVID-19 originated in the United States, Italy and Spain. Sources were T cells, B-cell-depleted T cells, or PBMCs; the material itself was cDNA or gDNA.

In the authors' methods: Estimation of nucleated cell counts was performed using reference gene primer amplification. TCRdb's copy holds only in-frame clones and misses some; the assay was immunoSEQ multiplex PCR. V, J and clone size are taken as reported in that table, and D and trimming were inferred from the DNA itself. There are 50,000 or so clones in the sample; 79% occur only once, and roughly 25% lies in the top ten. This CDR3 is built from 13 residues. The V end was cut by 6 bases, the J end by 1 base, with 9 bases between. In germline, CDR1 is SGHNT, CDR2 YENEEA. The chain uses TRBV11-3 and TRBJ2-5, with D unresolved. The sequencing sample was made of peripheral blood. The TCR comes from a man between 65 and 85 years old with acute or convalescent COVID-19. The CDR3 nucleotides read TGTGCCAGCAGACGAGGCAGCCAAGAGACCCAGTACTTC. Translation: CASRRGSQETQYF.